This paragraph covers one T cell receptor beta chain sequence. The antigen remains unidentified. The sample originates from a study of shared clonotypes between healthy human individuals. General study findings and limits: The rarefaction results pointed to incomplete sorted-subset sequencing despite large depth.

There are 13 residues in the CDR3. Per the germline V gene, CDR1 is MNHNY and CDR2 is SVGAGI (reference sequence). The V end was cut by 7 bases, the J end by 0 bases, with 4 bases between. Profiled with immunoSEQ multiplex PCR; TCRdb holds only in-frame clones, not every one. The table has 640,000 or so clones, more than 70% seen once. Specimen: memory CD4+ T cells sorted from blood. Stated subset: CD45RA-negative fraction. This chain uses TRBV6-6 with TRBJ2-6; D unresolved. The TCR was taken from a woman aged 30 to 39 in good health. In DNA form, the CDR3 reads TGTGCCAGCATCAACTCTGGGGCCAACGTCCTGACTTTC. As protein: CASINSGANVLTF.